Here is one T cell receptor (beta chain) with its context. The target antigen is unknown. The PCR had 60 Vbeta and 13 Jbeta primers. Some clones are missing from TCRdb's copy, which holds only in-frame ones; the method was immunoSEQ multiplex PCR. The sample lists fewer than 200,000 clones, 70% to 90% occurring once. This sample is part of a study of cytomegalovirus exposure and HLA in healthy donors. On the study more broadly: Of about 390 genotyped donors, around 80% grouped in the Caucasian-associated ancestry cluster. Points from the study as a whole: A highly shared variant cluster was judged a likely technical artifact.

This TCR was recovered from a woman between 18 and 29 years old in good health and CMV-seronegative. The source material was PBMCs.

CDR3 DNA: TGTGCCAGCAGCTATCAGGGGCTAGAGCCCCCGAATGAGCAGTTCTTC. Its protein product is CASSYQGLEPPNEQFF. J is TRBJ2-1 and V is TRBV11-2, with D maybe TRBD1 (6 bases). CDR1 and CDR2 from the germline V gene are SGHAT and FQNNGV. Trimming shortened V by 4 bases and J by 7 bases, and 20 bases separated the two germline ends. CDR3 size: 16 residues. Full variable domain (missing parts from reference TRBV11-2 and TRBJ2-1): EAGVAQSPRYKIIEKRQSVAFWCNPISGHATLYWYQQILGQGPKLLIQFQNNGVVDDSQLPKDRFSAERLKGVDSTLKIQPAKLEDSAVYLCASSYQGLEPPNEQFFGPGTRLTVL.